One sample yielded the 29 T cell receptor beta chains listed below, sequenced in a study of T cell clones after liver transplantation. Assay used: immunoSEQ multiplex PCR; TCRdb lists only in-frame clones, some missing. In the table there are 70,000 to 80,000 clones, 90% of which are singletons. Material: CD4+ T cells from blood, obtained before liver transplant. Every receptor here comes from a human donor who received a liver transplant.

This clone is a singleton in its sample. This chain uses TRBV5-1 with TRBJ2-2; D is unclear. This CDR3 has 14 residues. Germline CDR1 reads SGHRS; CDR2 reads YFSETQ. Trimming removed 7 bases from V and 0 bases from J, with 10 bases in between. CDR3 sequence (DNA): TGCGCCAGCGCCGTGATCACGAACACCGGGGAGCTGTTTTTT. This encodes CASAVITNTGELFF.

The J gene is TRBJ1-5, the V gene TRBV27, with D perhaps TRBD1 (5 bases). The CDR3 totals 14 residues. The V gene lost 7 bases and the J gene lost 2 bases, with 12 bases spanning the gap. The germline V gene has CDR1 MNHEY and CDR2 SMNVEV (reference sequence). This chain's CDR3 is CASKDTEGNQPQHF. In DNA, the CDR3 is TGTGCCAGCAAGGACACAGAGGGCAATCAGCCCCAGCATTTT.

The chain recombines TRBV5-8 with TRBJ2-2, with 7 bases aligning to TRBD1. CDR1 and CDR2 from the germline V gene are SGHTS and YDEGEE. The trim removed 4 bases at V and 3 bases at J, leaving 6 bases unmatched. The CDR3 sequence is 15 residues long. In nucleotides, the CDR3 is TGTGCCAGCAGCCTAGACAGGGTCCACACCGGGGAGCTGTTTTTT. Translating it yields CASSLDRVHTGELFF.

This clone has more than one count but fewer than ten. This sequence joins TRBV19 and TRBJ2-1; D unclear. Trimming cost V 6 bases and J 3 bases, with 12 bases left between them. CDR3 length: 14 residues. CDR1 is LNHDA and CDR2 is SQIVND in the germline V gene (reference sequence). This chain's CDR3 is CASRYSMNYNEQFF. The CDR3 DNA reads TGTGCCAGTAGGTATAGCATGAACTACAATGAGCAGTTCTTC.

The chain couples TRBV5-1 to TRBJ2-2; a weak D match, TRBD2 (5 bases). V lost 5 bases and J lost 1, with 15 bases in between. The CDR3 totals 16 residues. Germline values: CDR1 SGHRS, CDR2 YFSETQ. DNA for the CDR3: TGCGCCAGCAGACCACCCAGCGGTAAGAACACCGGGGAGCTGTTTTTT. This sequence encodes CASRPPSGKNTGELFF.

In its sample, this clone was seen a few times. The CDR3 reads CASSLPTSSNEQFF. The CDR3 nucleotides read TGTGCCAGCAGCTTACCGACTAGCAGTAATGAGCAGTTCTTC. This chain joins TRBV2 and TRBJ2-1, with 7 nucleotides matching TRBD2. V lost 6 bases and J lost 7; bases outside the gene matches: 9. Germline CDR1 is SNHLY and CDR2 is FYNNEI. The length of the CDR3 is 14 residues.

This chain's CDR3 is CASSVGQSGELFF. In nucleotides, the CDR3 is TGTGCCAGCAGCGTGGGACAGAGCGGGGAGCTGTTTTTT. This chain joins TRBV2 and TRBJ2-2, with 7 bases identical to TRBD1. V lost 6 bases, J lost 7 bases, and 5 bases stayed unmatched. The CDR3 contains 13 residues. Per the germline V gene, CDR1 is SNHLY and CDR2 is FYNNEI.

This clone was detected only a few times. The V call is TRBV6-1, the J call TRBJ1-2; 9 bases match TRBD1. The CDR3 has 15 amino acids. Germline trimming cut 5 bases from V and 4 bases from J; bases unmatched to any gene: 8. Germline-derived CDR1 and CDR2 are MNHNS and SASEGT. In DNA, the CDR3 is TGTGCCAGCAGTAAAACAGGGGGCTACGGCTATGGCTACACCTTC. It translates to CASSKTGGYGYGYTF.

The CDR3 DNA sequence: TGCGCCAGCAGCCAAGATTTCCTAGCGGGAGGCGAGCAGTACTTC. Its protein is CASSQDFLAGGEQYF. J is TRBJ2-7 and V is TRBV4-3; 11 nucleotides agree with TRBD2. V lost 0 bases to trimming and J lost 6 bases; unmatched junction nucleotides: 4. Germline lookup yields CDR1 LGHNA and CDR2 YSLEER. The CDR3 has 15 residues.

This clone was recorded only once. This sequence joins TRBV7-3 and TRBJ1-1; D is ambiguous. The CDR3 length is 13 residues. Germline CDR1 reads SGHTA; CDR2 reads FQGTGA. V dropped 5 bases and J dropped 2 bases, with 9 bases sitting between them. CDR3 sequence (DNA): TGTGCCAGCAGCCGACACGGAAACACTGAAGCTTTCTTT. This translates into CASSRHGNTEAFF.

The rearrangement uses TRBV11-3 and TRBJ2-1; the D gene could be TRBD1 or TRBD2 (7 bases each). CDR3 length: 14 residues. Trimming cost V 4 bases and J 7 bases, with 14 bases left between them. Per the germline V gene, CDR1 is SGHNT and CDR2 is YENEEA. CDR3 coding DNA: TGTGCCAGCAGCTCAGGGGGGGTGGAAAATGAGCAGTTCTTC. It codes for CASSSGGVENEQFF.

This clone showed up just a few times. This chain connects TRBV2 to TRBJ1-1, with a possible D match to TRBD1 (5 bases). Trimming removed 6 bases at V and 1 base at J, with 12 bases between. From germline, CDR1 is SNHLY and CDR2 FYNNEI. The CDR3 is made up of 14 amino acids. The DNA for the CDR3 is TGTGCCAGCAGGCGACCCGGGGGGAACACTGAAGCTTTCTTT. Translation gives CASRRPGGNTEAFF.

This rearrangement joins TRBV11-1 to TRBJ2-4; possibly TRBD1 or TRBD2 for D (5 bases each). Deletions cut 6 bases from V and 6 bases from J, with 18 bases between. The CDR3 covers 15 residues. Germline CDR1 and CDR2: SGHAT and FQDESV (reference sequence). The CDR3 nucleotides read TGTGCCAGCAGATTAACCGGGGCCGAAGGAAACATTCAGTACTTC. This translates into CASRLTGAEGNIQYF.

This chain connects TRBV14 to TRBJ1-3; D not certain. Germline assignment: CDR1 SGHDN and CDR2 FVKESK. This CDR3 is built from 17 residues. V was clipped by 0 bases and J by 0 bases, with 12 bases between them. The chain's CDR3 is CASSQDLPGTSGNTIYF. The CDR3 bases are TGTGCCAGCAGCCAAGATCTTCCCGGAACCTCTGGAAACACCATATATTTT.

The rearrangement links TRBV6-6 to TRBJ1-1; D gene unclear. The CDR3 covers 13 residues. The germline V and J ends were trimmed by 2 bases and 2 bases, with 6 bases remaining between them. Germline V gene lookup returns CDR1 MNHNY and CDR2 SVGAGI (reference sequence). Here the CDR3 DNA reads TGTGCCAGCAGTTACGAAACAAACACTGAAGCTTTCTTT. It is translated as CASSYETNTEAFF.

The J gene is TRBJ1-4, the V gene TRBV18; D remains ambiguous. V was cut by 4 bases and J by 2 bases, with 11 bases left in between. Germline V CDR1 and CDR2: KGHSH, LQKENI. The CDR3 runs 15 residues. DNA for the CDR3: TGTGCCAGCTCACTGTATACGGGGACTAATGAAAAACTGTTTTTT. As protein: CASSLYTGTNEKLFF. The entire variable domain, with the rest obtained from reference TRBV18 and TRBJ1-4, is as follows: NAGVMQNPRHLVRRRGQEARLRCSPMKGHSHVYWYRQLPEEGLKFMVYLQKENIIDESGMPKERFSAEFPKEGPSILRIQQVVRGDSAAYFCASSLYTGTNEKLFFGSGTQLSVL.

The chain combines TRBV7-9 with TRBJ1-1; the match to TRBD1 covers 8 bases. CDR3 length equals 16 residues. From germline, CDR1 is SEHNR and CDR2 FQNEAQ (reference sequence). Trimming removed 3 bases from V and 5 bases from J; junction bases left unmatched: 11. The chain's CDR3 is CASSFQGAAGDTEAFF. The CDR3 DNA reads TGTGCCAGCAGCTTCCAGGGGGCGGCAGGGGATACTGAAGCTTTCTTT.

The chain combines TRBV11-2 with TRBJ2-7; TRBD2 might be the D (5 bases). This CDR3 has 15 amino acids. CDR1 is SGHAT, CDR2 FQNNGV, per germline. V was cut by 5 bases and J by 6 bases, with 20 bases left in between. CDR3 sequence: CASSQTGSRPPEQYF. In nucleotides, the CDR3 is TGTGCCAGCAGCCAGACGGGGAGTAGGCCCCCCGAGCAGTACTTC.

The gene calls are TRBV10-2 and TRBJ1-5, with 7 bases aligning to TRBD1. V trimming: 8 bases; J trimming: 4 bases; junction bases outside the gene matches: 8. This CDR3 region has 14 residues. CDR1 and CDR2 (germline): WSHSY, SAAADI. The CDR3 DNA follows: TGCGCCAGCTCATCTGACAGGGCAAATCAGCCCCAGCATTTT. Translating it yields CASSSDRANQPQHF.

The chain has TRBV6-6 and TRBJ2-7; TRBD1 matches 10 bases. CDR1 MNHNY and CDR2 SVGAGI come from the germline V gene (reference sequence). The CDR3 runs 14 residues. V trimming: 7 bases; J trimming: 2 bases; junction bases outside the gene matches: 5. CDR3 DNA: TGTGCCAGCACCGTGACAGGGGGCACCTACGAGCAGTACTTC. Its translation: CASTVTGGTYEQYF.

The chain joins TRBV18 to TRBJ2-5, with unresolved D. Trimming took off 0 bases at V and 1 base at J, with 15 bases between the two ends. This CDR3 is built from 17 residues. Germline assignment: CDR1 KGHSH and CDR2 LQKENI. The CDR3 DNA reads as TGTGCCAGCTCACCACCGACGTTAAGCGTGATCCAAGAGACCCAGTACTTC. Translation gives CASSPPTLSVIQETQYF.

V and J are TRBV18 and TRBJ2-2, with D unresolved. The V gene lost 0 bases and the J gene lost 1 base, with 6 bases spanning the gap. The CDR3 extends over 15 amino acids. CDR1 is KGHSH, CDR2 LQKENI, per germline. Here the CDR3 reads CASSPPGLNTGELFF. As DNA, the CDR3 is TGTGCCAGCTCACCACCAGGCCTGAACACCGGGGAGCTGTTTTTT.

The chain joins TRBV21-1 to TRBJ2-7; the table's D gene call, TRBD1, was not cross checked with the DNA. TRBV21-1 is a pseudogene. The CDR3 covers 17 residues. The CDR3 sequence is CASSKEGEQGEDYEQYF. The CDR3 nucleotides read TGTGCCAGCAGCAAAGAAGGGGAACAGGGGGAAGACTACGAGCAGTACTTC.

The gene calls are TRBV5-1 and TRBJ2-6; no reliable D call. The germline gives CDR1 SGHRS, CDR2 YFSETQ. The CDR3 sequence is 17 residues long. The ends were cut back, 0 bases at V and 0 bases at J, with 10 bases in the middle. The CDR3 is CASSLGDDTSGANVLTF. The CDR3 coding sequence is TGCGCCAGCAGCTTGGGCGATGACACCTCTGGGGCCAACGTCCTGACTTTC.

This clone was detected once. CDR3: CASREPSTYEQYF. In DNA form, the CDR3 reads TGTGCCAGCAGGGAACCTTCAACCTACGAGCAGTACTTC. This chain connects TRBV6-5 to TRBJ2-7; D not resolved. V was cut by 6 bases and J by 2 bases, with 11 bases left in between. Germline V gene lookup returns CDR1 MNHEY and CDR2 SVGAGI. The CDR3 loop spans 13 amino acids.

V usage is TRBV28 and J usage is TRBJ1-5, with D perhaps TRBD1 (5 bases). V lost 4 bases and J 0 bases, leaving 10 bases between the germline ends. Germline loops: CDR1 MDHEN, CDR2 SYDVKM. The CDR3 runs to 15 residues. For the CDR3, the DNA is TGTGCCAGCAGTTCTATGAGGGGTAGCAATCAGCCCCAGCATTTT. Translating it yields CASSSMRGSNQPQHF. Full variable domain (missing parts from reference TRBV28 and TRBJ1-5): DVKVTQSSRYLVKRTGEKVFLECVQDMDHENMFWYRQDPGLGLRLIYFSYDVKMKEKGDIPEGYSVSREKKERFSLILESASTNQTSMYLCASSSMRGSNQPQHFGDGTRLSIL.

Details on this clone: Relative to the germline gene, one junction end is altered; a read error may explain this. The chain links TRBV7-9 to TRBJ2-1; TRBD2 might be the D (6 bases). Per germline, CDR1 SEHNR and CDR2 FQNEAQ (reference sequence). The CDR3 runs 12 residues. CDR3 amino acids: CASSLAGRDCVF. DNA of the CDR3: TGTGCCAGCAGCTTAGCGGGCAGGGACTGTGTCTTC.

This clone was seen more than once but under ten times. The chain joins TRBV5-1 to TRBJ2-3; D not certain. The CDR3 runs 15 residues. Germline lookup yields CDR1 SGHRS and CDR2 YFSETQ. The V gene lost 0 bases and the J gene lost 0 bases, with 8 bases spanning the gap. CDR3 protein: CASSLALASTDTQYF. The DNA of the CDR3 is TGCGCCAGCAGCTTGGCCTTAGCCAGCACAGATACGCAGTATTTT. Supplemented by reference TRBV5-1 and TRBJ2-3, the full variable domain reads KAGVTQTPRYLIKTRGQQVTLSCSPISGHRSVSWYQQTPGQGLQFLFEYFSETQRNKGNFPGRFSGRQFSNSRSEMNVSTLELGDSALYLCASSLALASTDTQYFGPGTRLTVL.

This sequence joins TRBV25-1 and TRBJ1-1; TRBD1 matches 8 bases. The junction had 7 bases not matched to a gene; V was cut back by 6 bases and J by 4 bases. The V gene's germline CDR1 is MGHDK and CDR2 SYGVNS. The CDR3 totals 14 residues. The CDR3 nucleotides read TGTGCCAGCAGGGCGGACAGGGTGGGCACTGAAGCTTTCTTT. Its translation is CASRADRVGTEAFF.